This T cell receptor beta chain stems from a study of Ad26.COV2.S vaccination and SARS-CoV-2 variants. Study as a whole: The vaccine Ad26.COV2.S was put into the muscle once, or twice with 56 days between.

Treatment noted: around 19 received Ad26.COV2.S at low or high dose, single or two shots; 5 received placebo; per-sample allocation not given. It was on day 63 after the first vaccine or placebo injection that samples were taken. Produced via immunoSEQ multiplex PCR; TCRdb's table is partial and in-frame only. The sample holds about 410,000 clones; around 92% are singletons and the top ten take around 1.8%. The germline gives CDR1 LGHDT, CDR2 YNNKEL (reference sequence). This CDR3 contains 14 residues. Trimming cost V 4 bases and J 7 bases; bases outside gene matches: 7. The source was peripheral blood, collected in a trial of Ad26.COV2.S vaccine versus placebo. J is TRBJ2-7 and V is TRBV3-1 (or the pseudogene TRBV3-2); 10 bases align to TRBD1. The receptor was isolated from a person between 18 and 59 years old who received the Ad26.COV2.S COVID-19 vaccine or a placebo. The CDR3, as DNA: TGTGCCAGCAGCCCGGGACAGGGGCATTGGGAGCAGTACTTC. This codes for CASSPGQGHWEQYF.